Listed below are T cell receptor beta chains from one sample, sequenced in a study of tumor-infiltrating lymphocytes in glioblastoma multiforme. TCRdb ran MiXCR on the multiplex PCR reads and lists one entry per CDR3 protein. Here the sample spans 15,000 or so distinct CDR3 sequences, over 55% being singletons. Sequenced material: brain tumor tissue. The source is a male donor with glioblastoma. CDR3s include the opening cysteine and the closing phenylalanine or tryptophan. Each record gives: clone size, V gene, J gene, D gene, CDR3 protein, CDR3 DNA. The D gene is left open where the match is weak. For some rows the clone size is stated as once, few or many, or as a class when expanded; others skip it.

abundance: NA; v_gene: TRBV10-3; j_gene: TRBJ2-7; d_gene: NA; CDR3aa: CALGIGWEQYF; CDR3nt: TGTGCCCTCGGGATTGGGTGGGAGCAGTACTTC
abundance: few; v_gene: TRBV6-1; j_gene: TRBJ2-1; d_gene: NA; CDR3aa: CASSDLLGSYNEQFF; CDR3nt: TGTGCCAGCAGTGATTTGCTAGGATCCTACAATGAGCAGTTCTTC
abundance: NA; v_gene: TRBV11-2; j_gene: TRBJ2-5; d_gene: TRBD2; CDR3aa: CASSFALAGEETQYF; CDR3nt: TGTGCCAGCAGCTTCGCCCTAGCGGGGGAAGAGACCCAGTACTTC
abundance: NA; v_gene: TRBV11-2; j_gene: TRBJ2-1; d_gene: NA; CDR3aa: CASSLAGSPYNEQFF; CDR3nt: TGTGCCAGCAGCTTAGCGGGTAGCCCCTACAATGAGCAGTTCTTC
abundance: NA; v_gene: TRBV6-4; j_gene: TRBJ2-2; d_gene: NA; CDR3aa: CASSEGAGVVGELFF; CDR3nt: TGTGCCAGCAGCGAAGGGGCTGGGGTCGTCGGGGAGCTGTTTTTT
abundance: many; v_gene: TRBV2; j_gene: TRBJ2-7; d_gene: NA; CDR3aa: CASRGIEAYEQYF; CDR3nt: TGTGCCAGCAGGGGGATTGAGGCCTACGAGCAGTACTTC
abundance: NA; v_gene: TRBV5-4; j_gene: TRBJ2-7; d_gene: TRBD2; CDR3aa: CASRPEAAGVGEQYF; CDR3nt: TGTGCCAGCAGACCGGAGGCAGCGGGAGTGGGTGAGCAGTACTTC
abundance: many; v_gene: TRBV5-1; j_gene: TRBJ2-1; d_gene: TRBD2; CDR3aa: CASSLVWVAGIYNEQFF; CDR3nt: TGCGCCAGCAGCTTGGTTTGGGTAGCGGGTATCTACAATGAGCAGTTCTTC
abundance: medium-sized; v_gene: TRBV5-4; j_gene: TRBJ2-1; d_gene: TRBD2; CDR3aa: CASRPEVAGVGEQFF; CDR3nt: TGTGCCAGCAGACCGGAGGTAGCGGGAGTGGGTGAGCAGTTCTTC
abundance: once; v_gene: TRBV4-1; j_gene: TRBJ1-2; d_gene: NA; CDR3aa: CGSSQDRYKSNYGYSF; CDR3nt: TGCGGCAGCAGCCAGGATAGGTACAAATCTAACTATGGCTACTCCTTC
abundance: NA; v_gene: TRBV11-2; j_gene: TRBJ1-2; d_gene: NA; CDR3aa: CASSLGPGFYGYTF; CDR3nt: TGTGCCAGCAGCCTCGGTCCAGGGTTCTATGGCTACACCTTC
abundance: NA; v_gene: TRBV11-1; j_gene: TRBJ2-2; d_gene: TRBD1; CDR3aa: CASRSGTGHTGERFF; CDR3nt: TGTGCCAGCAGATCCGGGACAGGCCACACCGGGGAGCGGTTTTTT
abundance: NA; v_gene: TRBV20-1; j_gene: TRBJ2-1; d_gene: NA; CDR3aa: CSADDGGDYNEQFF; CDR3nt: TGCAGTGCAGATGATGGGGGAGACTACAATGAGCAGTTCTTC
abundance: NA; v_gene: TRBV6-7; j_gene: TRBJ2-7; d_gene: NA; CDR3aa: CASRPVSYEQYF; CDR3nt: TGTGCCAGCAGGCCAGTCTCCTACGAGCAGTACTTC
abundance: NA; v_gene: TRBV20-1; j_gene: TRBJ2-1; d_gene: NA; CDR3aa: CSARDDAGLFEQFF; CDR3nt: TGCAGTGCTAGAGATGATGCAGGCCTGTTTGAGCAGTTCTTC
abundance: NA; v_gene: TRBV6-5; j_gene: TRBJ2-7; d_gene: TRBD2; CDR3aa: CASSPTSGSSYEQYF; CDR3nt: TGTGCCAGCAGCCCTACTAGCGGGAGTAGCTACGAGCAGTACTTC
abundance: once; v_gene: TRBV20-1; j_gene: TRBJ2-3; d_gene: NA; CDR3aa: CSAEGARRDTQYF; CDR3nt: TGCAGTGCCGAAGGGGCTAGAAGGGATACGCAGTATTTT
abundance: many; v_gene: TRBV5-1; j_gene: TRBJ2-5; d_gene: NA; CDR3aa: CASSKAETQYF; CDR3nt: TGCGCCAGCAGCAAGGCAGAGACCCAGTACTTC
abundance: NA; v_gene: TRBV11-2; j_gene: TRBJ1-1; d_gene: NA; CDR3aa: CASSLEITEAFF; CDR3nt: TGTGCCAGCAGCTTAGAAATCACTGAAGCTTTCTTT
abundance: NA; v_gene: TRBV5-1; j_gene: TRBJ1-1; d_gene: TRBD1; CDR3aa: CASSRQGDIEAFF; CDR3nt: TGCGCCAGCAGTAGGCAGGGGGACATTGAAGCCTTCTTT
abundance: few; v_gene: TRBV20-1; j_gene: TRBJ1-1; d_gene: NA; CDR3aa: CSARDWGGLGTEAFF; CDR3nt: TGCAGTGCTAGAGATTGGGGGGGACTTGGGACTGAAGCTTTCTTT
abundance: NA; v_gene: TRBV7-9; j_gene: TRBJ2-1; d_gene: NA; CDR3aa: CAGTLDAHILGEQFF; CDR3nt: TGTGCCGGCACCTTAGACGCTCACATATTGGGGGAGCAGTTCTTC
abundance: NA; v_gene: TRBV11-2; j_gene: TRBJ2-7; d_gene: TRBD1; CDR3aa: CASSTRTGPYEQYF; CDR3nt: TGTGCCAGCAGCACCAGGACAGGCCCCTACGAGCAGTACTTC
abundance: NA; v_gene: TRBV12-3/TRBV12-4; j_gene: TRBJ1-2; d_gene: TRBD1; CDR3aa: CASSVGQGYGYTF; CDR3nt: TGTGCCAGCAGTGTTGGACAGGGGTATGGCTACACCTTC
abundance: NA; v_gene: TRBV7-9; j_gene: TRBJ1-4; d_gene: TRBD1; CDR3aa: CASNQSWGTGSGKLFF; CDR3nt: TGTGCCAGCAACCAGTCATGGGGGACAGGGAGTGGAAAACTGTTTTTT
abundance: NA; v_gene: TRBV20-1; j_gene: TRBJ2-2; d_gene: TRBD2; CDR3aa: CNAREGLVSRGLFF; CDR3nt: TGCAATGCTAGAGAGGGACTAGTGAGCCGGGGGCTGTTTTTT
abundance: NA; v_gene: TRBV12-3/TRBV12-4; j_gene: TRBJ2-7; d_gene: TRBD2; CDR3aa: CASSFGGRVEQYF; CDR3nt: TGTGCCAGCAGTTTCGGCGGGAGGGTCGAGCAGTACTTC
abundance: NA; v_gene: TRBV11-2; j_gene: TRBJ1-2; d_gene: TRBD1; CDR3aa: CASSSTGGGYGYTF; CDR3nt: TGTGCCAGCAGCTCGACAGGGGGCGGCTATGGCTACACCTTC
abundance: many; v_gene: TRBV11-2; j_gene: TRBJ2-1; d_gene: NA; CDR3aa: CASSLGGTSNEQFF; CDR3nt: TGTGCCAGCAGCTTGGGCGGGACCTCCAATGAGCAGTTCTTC
abundance: NA; v_gene: TRBV5-1; j_gene: TRBJ2-2; d_gene: NA; CDR3aa: CASNPLGGGVDGELFF; CDR3nt: TGCGCCAGCAACCCCTTAGGGGGAGGCGTTGACGGGGAGCTGTTTTTT
abundance: many; v_gene: TRBV6-1; j_gene: TRBJ2-3; d_gene: TRBD2; CDR3aa: CASSESVRGPGLVSDTQYF; CDR3nt: TGTGCCAGCAGTGAATCCGTGCGGGGACCGGGACTAGTCTCGGATACGCAGTATTTT
abundance: NA; v_gene: TRBV6-5; j_gene: TRBJ2-3; d_gene: TRBD2; CDR3aa: CASRSSGSSQYF; CDR3nt: TGTGCCAGCAGAAGTAGCGGGAGTTCGCAGTATTTT
abundance: NA; v_gene: TRBV11-2; j_gene: TRBJ1-2; d_gene: TRBD1; CDR3aa: CASSFGQGLYGYTF; CDR3nt: TGTGCCAGCAGCTTCGGACAGGGGTTGTATGGCTACACCTTC
abundance: NA; v_gene: TRBV5-4; j_gene: TRBJ1-1; d_gene: TRBD1; CDR3aa: CASSLARTGGAEAFF; CDR3nt: TGTGCCAGCAGCTTGGCTCGAACAGGGGGGGCTGAAGCTTTCTTT
abundance: NA; v_gene: TRBV4-1; j_gene: TRBJ2-1; d_gene: NA; CDR3aa: CASSQEEKPFNEQIF; CDR3nt: TGCGCCAGCAGCCAAGAAGAGAAGCCCTTTAATGAGCAAATCTTC
abundance: few; v_gene: TRBV2; j_gene: TRBJ2-5; d_gene: NA; CDR3aa: CASGRSQETQYF; CDR3nt: TGTGCCAGCGGCCGATCTCAAGAGACCCAGTACTTC
abundance: few; v_gene: TRBV4-1; j_gene: TRBJ2-2; d_gene: TRBD2; CDR3aa: CASSQDWPAGVTGGLFF; CDR3nt: TGCGCCAGCAGCCAAGATTGGCCAGCGGGGGTCACCGGGGGGCTGTTTTTT
abundance: NA; v_gene: TRBV11-1; j_gene: TRBJ2-7; d_gene: NA; CDR3aa: CVSSLARLDSGYDQYF; CDR3nt: TGTGTCAGCAGCTTAGCGCGTCTTGACAGTGGGTACGATCAGTACTTC
abundance: NA; v_gene: TRBV5-1; j_gene: TRBJ2-3; d_gene: TRBD2; CDR3aa: CTSSGTSDTQYF; CDR3nt: TGCACCAGTAGCGGGACTAGTGATACGCAGTATTTT
abundance: NA; v_gene: TRBV11-2; j_gene: TRBJ1-1; d_gene: NA; CDR3aa: CASRLDPQGDTEAFF; CDR3nt: TGTGCCAGTAGGTTAGACCCACAGGGTGACACTGAAGCTTTCTTC
abundance: NA; v_gene: TRBV29-1; j_gene: TRBJ2-7; d_gene: TRBD2; CDR3aa: CSVEDKVPSGSNEQYF; CDR3nt: TGCAGCGTTGAAGATAAAGTGCCTAGCGGGAGTAACGAGCAGTACTTC